Listed below are T cell receptor beta chains from one sample, sequenced in a study of shared clonotypes between healthy human individuals. The repertoire was sequenced with immunoSEQ multiplex PCR; TCRdb's copy has only in-frame clones and lacks some. The data contain roughly 500,000 clones, over 60% of them singletons. The source material was PBMCs. The source is a woman aged 40 to 55 in good health. Some clones in this sample may be carry-over from other donors' samples. CDR3s include the opening cysteine and the closing phenylalanine or tryptophan. D genes are given only for firm matches. Size is stated for part of the rows, as once, few or many counts, or as a class when the clone is expanded.

v_call	cdr3_length	d_call	j_call	clone_size	cdr3_aa	cdr3_nt
TRBV9	15	-	TRBJ1-3	-	CASSYTQGSGNTIYF	TGTGCCAGCAGTTACACTCAGGGATCTGGAAACACCATATATTTT
TRBV5-6	16	-	TRBJ1-5	-	CASSLGGVNSNQPQHF	TGTGCCAGCAGCTTGGGCGGAGTGAATAGCAATCAGCCCCAGCATTTT
TRBV7-9	16	-	TRBJ2-5	few	CASSLGSGGARETQYF	TGTGCCAGCAGCTTAGGGTCAGGAGGGGCGAGGGAGACCCAGTACTTC
TRBV2	15	-	TRBJ2-3	-	CASTVRDASTDTQYF	TGTGCCAGCACTGTTCGGGATGCTAGCACAGATACGCAGTATTTT
TRBV7-2	14	TRBD2	TRBJ2-7	-	CASSSWQGGNEQYF	TGTGCCAGCAGCTCGTGGCAGGGAGGGAATGAGCAGTACTTC
TRBV10-3	16	-	TRBJ2-3	-	CAVSESWDSGLDTQYF	TGTGCCGTCAGTGAGTCCTGGGACAGCGGGTTGGATACGCAGTATTTT
TRBV1	15	-	TRBJ2-3	-	CTSSQDVTPTDTQYF	TGCACCAGCAGCCAAGATGTGACACCAACAGATACGCAGTATTTT
TRBV5-1	13	-	TRBJ1-2	-	CASSLGTNYGYTF	TGCGCCAGCAGCTTGGGGACTAACTATGGCTACACCTTC
TRBV7-8	15	TRBD2	TRBJ2-1	-	CASSLGLAANNEQFF	TGTGCCAGCAGCCTCGGACTAGCGGCCAACAATGAGCAGTTCTTC
TRBV30	12	-	TRBJ1-1	-	CAWSRSNTEAFF	TGTGCCTGGAGTCGGTCGAACACTGAAGCTTTCTTT
TRBV5-1	12	TRBD2	TRBJ2-5	-	CASSSGIETQYF	TGCGCCAGCAGTAGCGGGATAGAGACCCAGTACTTC
TRBV21-1	12	-	TRBJ1-2	many	CASSKFINGYTF	TGTGCCAGCAGCAAGTTTATTAATGGCTACACCTTC
TRBV6-6	14	TRBD2	TRBJ2-7	-	CASSSSGLTYEQYF	TGTGCCAGCAGTTCATCGGGACTAACCTACGAGCAGTACTTC
TRBV7-7	14	-	TRBJ2-7	-	CASSLVAGSYEQYF	TGTGCTAGCAGCTTAGTGGCGGGCTCCTACGAGCAGTACTTC
TRBV27	15	TRBD1	TRBJ2-7	few	CASSPRGITGYEQYF	TGTGCCAGCAGTCCCAGGGGGATCACGGGCTACGAGCAGTACTTC
TRBV28	14	-	TRBJ1-1	few	CASRNRESGTEAFF	TGTGCCAGCAGAAACAGGGAAAGTGGCACTGAAGCTTTCTTT
TRBV7-9	16	TRBD2	TRBJ2-5	once	CASSLEPSGRRETQYF	TGTGCCAGCAGCTTAGAGCCCAGCGGGAGGAGGGAGACCCAGTACTTC
TRBV18	14	TRBD1	TRBJ1-4	-	CASSPTGANEKLFF	TGTGCCAGCTCACCGACAGGGGCTAATGAAAAACTGTTTTTT
TRBV4-3	14	-	TRBJ2-7	-	CASSQDLEGYEQYF	TGCGCCAGCAGCCAAGATTTGGAGGGCTACGAGCAGTACTTC
TRBV19	15	-	TRBJ2-2	few	CASSLADLNTGELFF	TGTGCCAGTAGCTTAGCGGATTTGAACACCGGGGAGCTGTTTTTT
TRBV27	16	-	TRBJ2-2	-	CASSRTGTVNTGELFF	TGTGCCAGCAGCCGGACCGGGACGGTGAACACCGGGGAGCTGTTTTTT
TRBV10-2	12	-	TRBJ2-3	-	CASTERGDTQYF	TGCGCCAGCACCGAGAGGGGGGATACGCAGTATTTT
TRBV9	15	TRBD2	TRBJ2-7	once	CASSVDAGERYEQYF	TGTGCCAGCAGCGTAGATGCGGGAGAGAGGTACGAGCAGTACTTC
TRBV18	13	-	TRBJ1-1	few	CASSPGAYTEAFF	TGTGCCAGCTCACCAGGCGCGTACACTGAAGCTTTCTTT
TRBV18	15	-	TRBJ2-5	-	CASSLNTGGAETQYF	TGTGCCAGCTCACTAAACACCGGGGGCGCGGAGACCCAGTACTTC
TRBV10-3	14	-	TRBJ2-7	-	CAISESGLAYEQYF	TGTGCCATCAGTGAATCGGGGTTGGCCTACGAGCAGTACTTC
TRBV6-6	16	TRBD1	TRBJ2-7	-	CASSRRRDRGSYEQYF	TGTGCCAGCAGTCGCCGCCGGGACAGGGGCTCCTACGAGCAGTACTTC